This paragraph covers one T cell receptor (beta chain) sequence. Ten or more counts support this clonotype. Its antigen remains unidentified. No base-level quality is on record; no much larger clone is a single base apart. The V and J ends are trimmed by 4 bases and 5 bases, leaving 20 bases between them. CDR1 and CDR2 (DFQATT, SNEGSKA) derive from the germline V gene (reference sequence). The CDR3 holds 15 amino acids from the cysteine to the phenylalanine. Solely the CDR3 DNA is kept, with 45 bases framed from the first base. Library creation used 5' RACE. Sequencing was performed on a NextSeq 500. In the TCR library protocol, unique molecular identifiers were attached to individual cDNA molecules to correct for PCR bias and sequencing error. Sequencing covered both TCR alpha and beta chains, and within each sample the abundances of alpha and beta sequences were tightly co-correlated. The original methods were these. Decombinator V4 was used to perform V gene, J gene and CDR3 annotation of TCR sequences. TCRs were defined as expanded if a significant change between any two time points was detected under a Poisson model with p below 0.0001. TCR abundances were normalised to the total number of TCRs sequenced per sample and expressed as counts per million. MAIT TCRs were defined by TRAV1-2 paired with TRAJ12, TRAJ20 or TRAJ33, and iNKT TCRs by TRAV10 paired with TRAJ18. A search of VDJdb, accessed on 1 November 2021, was run for TCRs annotated to CMV, EBV and SARS-CoV-2, with TCRs annotated for multiple antigens excluded. Clones were called with MiXCR by TCRdb after fastp trimmed the public reads at Q25, and only in-frame beta chains were retained. Under each unique CDR3 protein, matching rows form one entry showing the most common genes and DNA. Here the V and J calls rest on TCRdb's processing, not on the authors' analysis. Across this sample there are roughly 67,000 distinct CDR3 sequences, with roughly 10% seen only once. The top ten hold roughly 6% of the sample.

The data belong to a study of early T cells in non-severe SARS-CoV-2 infection (dated by TCRdb to 2020 to 2022). At the level of the whole study: Because TCR sequencing relied on bulk RNA taken from unsorted whole blood, pairing of alpha and beta chains was not possible.

This was a case-control study nested in a cohort of healthcare workers in London, UK, who had nasopharyngeal swab PCR tests and blood samples taken every week. Healthcare workers were recruited during the week of the UK lockdown, between 23 and 31 March 2020, and followed weekly for up to roughly 16 weeks. The investigation overall reported the following: VDJdb matching was skewed toward anti-spike CD8 responses and likely underestimated virus-specific expansions, missing private and CD4 specificities.

The V and J segments used are TRBV20-1 and TRBJ1-1, with TRBD1 as a weak D call on 6 bases. The sample consisted of whole blood. The origin of this receptor is an adult who was a healthcare worker with PCR-confirmed SARS-CoV-2 infection or an uninfected control (not recorded which). For the CDR3, the sequence is CSATHLNAGETEAFF. The bases read TGCAGTGCTACTCACTTGAACGCAGGGGAAACTGAAGCTTTCTTT.